This T cell receptor beta chain is from a study of T cell clonotyping in hematopoietic cell transplantation. This clone has only a few counts. Its antigen is not known. TCRdb's copy holds only in-frame clones and misses some; the assay was immunoSEQ multiplex PCR. The table shows 7,500 to 8,500 clones, with about 70% occurring only once. Blood collection times were about day -28 and days 30, 100, 180 posttransplant. Study-level findings and limits: CD4 and CD8 repertoire contributions could not be separated without sorting. After transplant, recipient diversity fell while pathologically expanded clonotypes grew through day 180. Graft donor and pretransplant recipient Inverse Simpson Index values predicted broader posttransplant TCR diversity.

V lost 1 base, J lost 0 bases, and 5 bases stayed unmatched. The germline V gene has CDR1 MGHRA and CDR2 YSYEKL. CDR3 length: 16 amino acids. The chain links TRBV4-1 to TRBJ1-1; 7 nucleotides align to TRBD1. This receptor was taken from a male patient aged 60-69 years who had an allogeneic stem cell transplant from an unrelated donor, so the T cells may come from the graft donor. Some clones in this sample may be carry-over from other donors' samples. The sample consisted of peripheral blood mononuclear cells, taken 100 days after allogeneic stem cell transplant. The CDR3: CASSQGKGAVNTEAFF. The DNA for the CDR3 is TGCGCCAGCAGCCAAGGCAAGGGGGCGGTGAACACTGAAGCTTTCTTT.